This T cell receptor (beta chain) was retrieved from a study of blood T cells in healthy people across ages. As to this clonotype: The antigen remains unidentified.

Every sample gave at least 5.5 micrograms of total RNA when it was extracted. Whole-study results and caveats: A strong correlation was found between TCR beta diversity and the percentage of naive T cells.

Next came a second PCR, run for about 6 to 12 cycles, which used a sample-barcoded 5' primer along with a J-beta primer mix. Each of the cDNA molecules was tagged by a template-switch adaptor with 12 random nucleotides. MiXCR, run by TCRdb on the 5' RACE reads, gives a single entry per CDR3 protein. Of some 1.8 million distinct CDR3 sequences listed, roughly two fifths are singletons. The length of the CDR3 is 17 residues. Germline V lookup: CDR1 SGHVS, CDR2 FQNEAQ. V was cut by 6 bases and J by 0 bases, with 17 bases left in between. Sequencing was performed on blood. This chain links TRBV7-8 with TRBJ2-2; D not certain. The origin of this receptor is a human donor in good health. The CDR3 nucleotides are TGTGCCAGCAGTCAGGAGCACATACCTTCGAACACCGGGGAGCTGTTTTTT. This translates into CASSQEHIPSNTGELFF.